This T cell receptor delta chain was documented in a study of Vδ1+ human thymocytes. Study conclusions and caveats: TRD repertoires were essentially private, unlike widely shared TRG clonotypes. Highly polyclonal TRG and TRD repertoires with Gaussian CDR3 length distributions appeared in thymus.

Sequences come from RNA converted to cDNA by reverse transcription. The CDR3 regions were amplified by multiplex PCR from V-gene primers to a constant-region primer. TCRdb reanalyzed the multiplex PCR reads using CATT. The data contain about 58,000 delta-chain clones, about 15% of them singletons. This CDR3 has 16 amino acids. Germline CDR1 GEAIGNYY, CDR2 EKD. V trimming: 7 bases; J trimming: 8 bases; junction bases outside the gene matches: 21. This clone qualifies as medium-sized (0.01 to 0.1%). Its specificity is unknown. Sequenced sample: Vdelta1+ gamma-delta thymocytes from the thymus. Specified subset: FACS-sorted CD3+ TCRalphabeta- TCRVdelta1+ TCRVdelta2- thymocytes. The chain links TRDV2 to TRDJ1; 7 nucleotides line up with TRDD3. The TCR was taken from a girl in the first two years of life who had congenital heart surgery. The CDR3 reads CAWAVLGPSPQRKLIF. The CDR3 nucleotides are TGTGCCTGGGCCGTACTGGGGCCGAGCCCACAACGAAAACTCATCTTT.